This section outlines one TCR beta chain sequence together with its context. TCRdb called the 5' RACE reads again in MiXCR, with one record for every CDR3 protein. Of approximately 350,000 distinct CDR3 sequences listed, more than 9% were seen once; the top ten hold more than 15%. CDR3 length equals 15 residues. V was trimmed by 1 base and J by 5 bases, leaving 14 bases between them. From germline, CDR1 is MNHEY and CDR2 SVGEGT. These data are taken from a study of T cells after yellow fever vaccination. The rearrangement joins TRBV6-2 or TRBV6-3 to TRBJ2-5; D may be TRBD1 (6 bases). This clonotype originated in a young man who received the YFV17D yellow fever vaccine. Sample: PBMCs, taken on the day of the first yellow fever vaccination. CDR3 protein: CASSYWQSRGETQYF. CDR3 in DNA: TGTGCCAGCAGTTACTGGCAGTCAAGGGGGGAGACCCAGTACTTC.